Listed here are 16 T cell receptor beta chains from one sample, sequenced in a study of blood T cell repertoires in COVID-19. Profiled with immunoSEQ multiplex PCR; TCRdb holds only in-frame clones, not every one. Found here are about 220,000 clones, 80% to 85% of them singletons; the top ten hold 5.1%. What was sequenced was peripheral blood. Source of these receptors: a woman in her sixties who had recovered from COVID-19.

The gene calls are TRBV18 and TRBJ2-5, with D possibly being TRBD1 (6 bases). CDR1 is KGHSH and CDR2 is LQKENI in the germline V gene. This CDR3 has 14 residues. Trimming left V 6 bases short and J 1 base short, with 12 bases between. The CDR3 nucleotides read TGTGCCAGCTCGGATGCAGGGGCCCAAGAGACCCAGTACTTC. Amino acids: CASSDAGAQETQYF.

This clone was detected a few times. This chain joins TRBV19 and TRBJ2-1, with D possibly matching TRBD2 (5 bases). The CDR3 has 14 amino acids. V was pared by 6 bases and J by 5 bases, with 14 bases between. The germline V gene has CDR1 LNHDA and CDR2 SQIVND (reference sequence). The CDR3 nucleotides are TGTGCCAGTAGGCAAGGAAGCGGAAACAATGAGCAGTTCTTC. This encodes CASRQGSGNNEQFF.

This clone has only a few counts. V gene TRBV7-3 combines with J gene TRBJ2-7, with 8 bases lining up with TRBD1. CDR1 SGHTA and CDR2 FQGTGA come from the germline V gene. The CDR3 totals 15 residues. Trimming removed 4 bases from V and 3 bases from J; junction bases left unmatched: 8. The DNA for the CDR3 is TGTGCCAGCAGCTACATGACAGGGGATTTCTACGAGCAGTACTTC. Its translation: CASSYMTGDFYEQYF.

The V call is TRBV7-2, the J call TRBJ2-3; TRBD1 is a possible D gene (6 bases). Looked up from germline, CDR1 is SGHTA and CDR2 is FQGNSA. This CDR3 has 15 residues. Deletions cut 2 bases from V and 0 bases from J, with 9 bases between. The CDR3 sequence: CASSLRGLSTDTQYF. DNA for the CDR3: TGTGCCAGCAGCTTAAGGGGGTTAAGCACAGATACGCAGTATTTT.

This CDR3 reads CASSRRWNSGNTIYF. CDR3 coding DNA: TGTGCCAGCAGCCGGCGGTGGAACTCTGGAAACACCATATATTTT. The chain recombines TRBV11-1 with TRBJ1-3; D is uncertain. Between the trimmed V and J ends, which lost 5 bases and 0 bases, there was a span of 11 bases. The CDR3 length is 15 residues. In germline, CDR1 is SGHAT, CDR2 FQDESV (reference sequence).

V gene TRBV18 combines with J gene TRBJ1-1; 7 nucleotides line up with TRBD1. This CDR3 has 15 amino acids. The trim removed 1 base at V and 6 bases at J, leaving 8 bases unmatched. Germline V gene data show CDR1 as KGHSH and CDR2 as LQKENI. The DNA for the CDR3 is TGTGCCAGCTCACCACAGGGGGCGGATTGGTCTGAAGCTTTCTTT. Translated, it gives CASSPQGADWSEAFF.

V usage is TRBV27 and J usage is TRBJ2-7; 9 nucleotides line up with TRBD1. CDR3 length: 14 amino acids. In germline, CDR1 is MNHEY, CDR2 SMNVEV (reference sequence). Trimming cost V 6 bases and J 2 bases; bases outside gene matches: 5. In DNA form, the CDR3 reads TGTGCCAGCAGGTGGGGGACAGGGACCTACGAGCAGTACTTC. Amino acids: CASRWGTGTYEQYF.

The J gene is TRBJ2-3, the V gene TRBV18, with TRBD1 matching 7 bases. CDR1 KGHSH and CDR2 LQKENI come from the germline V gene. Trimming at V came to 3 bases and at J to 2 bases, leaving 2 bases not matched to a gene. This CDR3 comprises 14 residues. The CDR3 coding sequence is TGTGCCAGCTCACCTGGACAGGCCACAGATACGCAGTATTTT. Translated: CASSPGQATDTQYF. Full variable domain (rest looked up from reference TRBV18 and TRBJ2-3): NAGVMQNPRHLVRRRGQEARLRCSPMKGHSHVYWYRQLPEEGLKFMVYLQKENIIDESGMPKERFSAEFPKEGPSILRIQQVVRGDSAAYFCASSPGQATDTQYFGPGTRLTVL.

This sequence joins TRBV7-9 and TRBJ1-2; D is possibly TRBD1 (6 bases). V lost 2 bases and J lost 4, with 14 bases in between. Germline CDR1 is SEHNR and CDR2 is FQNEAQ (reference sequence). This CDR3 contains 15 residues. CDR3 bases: TGTGCCAGCAGCTTACGTGACAGGCCAATCTATGGCTACACCTTC. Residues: CASSLRDRPIYGYTF.

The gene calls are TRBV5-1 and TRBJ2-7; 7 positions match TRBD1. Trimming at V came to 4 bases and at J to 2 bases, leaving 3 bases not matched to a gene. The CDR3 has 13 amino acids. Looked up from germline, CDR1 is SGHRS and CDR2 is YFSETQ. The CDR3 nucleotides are TGCGCCAGCAGCCCGGGACAGACCTACGAGCAGTACTTC. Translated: CASSPGQTYEQYF.

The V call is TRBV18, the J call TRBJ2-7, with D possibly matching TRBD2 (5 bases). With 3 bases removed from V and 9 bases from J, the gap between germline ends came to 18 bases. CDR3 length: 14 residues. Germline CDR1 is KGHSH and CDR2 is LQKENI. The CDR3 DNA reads TGTGCCAGCTCACCGAGGGAAATGGTGGCAGGGCAGTACTTC. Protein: CASSPREMVAGQYF.

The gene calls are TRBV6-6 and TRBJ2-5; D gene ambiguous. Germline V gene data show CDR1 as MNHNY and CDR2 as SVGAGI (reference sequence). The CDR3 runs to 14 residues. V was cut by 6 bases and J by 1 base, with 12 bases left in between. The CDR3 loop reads CASSPELVQETQYF. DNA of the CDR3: TGTGCCAGCAGCCCGGAGTTGGTCCAAGAGACCCAGTACTTC.

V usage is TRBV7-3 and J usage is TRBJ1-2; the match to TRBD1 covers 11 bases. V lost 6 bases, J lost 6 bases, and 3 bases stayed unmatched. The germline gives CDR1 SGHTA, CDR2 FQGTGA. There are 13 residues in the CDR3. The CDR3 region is CASSRDRGNGYTF. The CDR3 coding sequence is TGTGCCAGCAGTCGGGACAGGGGGAATGGCTACACCTTC.

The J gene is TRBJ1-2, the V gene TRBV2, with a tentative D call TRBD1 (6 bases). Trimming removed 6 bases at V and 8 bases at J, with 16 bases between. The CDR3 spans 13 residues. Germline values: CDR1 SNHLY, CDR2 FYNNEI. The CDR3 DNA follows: TGTGCCAGCAGATCCGGACAGTTGGAAGGCTACACCTTC. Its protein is CASRSGQLEGYTF.

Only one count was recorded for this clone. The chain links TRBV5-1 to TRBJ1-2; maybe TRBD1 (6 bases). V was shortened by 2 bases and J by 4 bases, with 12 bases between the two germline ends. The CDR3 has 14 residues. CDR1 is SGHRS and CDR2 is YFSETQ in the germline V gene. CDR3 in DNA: TGCGCCAGCAGCTTCGGACAGTCAATCTATGGCTACACCTTC. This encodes CASSFGQSIYGYTF. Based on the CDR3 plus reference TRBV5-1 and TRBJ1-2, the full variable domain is KAGVTQTPRYLIKTRGQQVTLSCSPISGHRSVSWYQQTPGQGLQFLFEYFSETQRNKGNFPGRFSGRQFSNSRSEMNVSTLELGDSALYLCASSFGQSIYGYTFGSGTRLTVV.

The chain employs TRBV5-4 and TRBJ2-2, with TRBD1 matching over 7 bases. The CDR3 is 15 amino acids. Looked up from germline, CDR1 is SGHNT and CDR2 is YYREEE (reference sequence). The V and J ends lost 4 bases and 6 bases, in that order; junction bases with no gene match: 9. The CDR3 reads CASSPPTGEPGELFF. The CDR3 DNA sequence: TGTGCCAGCAGCCCCCCAACAGGGGAGCCCGGGGAGCTGTTTTTT.